This TCR beta chain stems from a study of shared clonotypes between healthy human individuals. Study-wide results and limits: Of the naive CD4 clonotypes, approximately 5% were shared across a handful of donors.

CD4+ cell separation produced CD45RA+ naive and CD45RA-negative memory subsets. A note on this clone: As yet, its antigen is unknown.

V gave up 7 bases and J gave up 6 bases; unmatched junction bases: 4. Germline assignment: CDR1 MNHEY and CDR2 SVGAGI. This CDR3 has 14 amino acids. Samples underwent the assay at deep level. Only in-frame clones appear in the TCRdb table, and some are missing; sequencing was by immunoSEQ multiplex PCR. Of 600,000 to 700,000 clones in the sample, roughly 72% were seen once. The TCR originated in a woman aged 30 to 39 in good health. Source material: memory CD4+ T cells sorted from blood. As for subset: CD45RA-negative fraction. This chain connects TRBV6-5 to TRBJ2-2; TRBD1 matches 11 bases. Here the CDR3 reads CASNRDRGAGELFF. The CDR3 nucleotides are TGTGCCAGCAATAGGGACAGGGGGGCCGGGGAGCTGTTTTTT.